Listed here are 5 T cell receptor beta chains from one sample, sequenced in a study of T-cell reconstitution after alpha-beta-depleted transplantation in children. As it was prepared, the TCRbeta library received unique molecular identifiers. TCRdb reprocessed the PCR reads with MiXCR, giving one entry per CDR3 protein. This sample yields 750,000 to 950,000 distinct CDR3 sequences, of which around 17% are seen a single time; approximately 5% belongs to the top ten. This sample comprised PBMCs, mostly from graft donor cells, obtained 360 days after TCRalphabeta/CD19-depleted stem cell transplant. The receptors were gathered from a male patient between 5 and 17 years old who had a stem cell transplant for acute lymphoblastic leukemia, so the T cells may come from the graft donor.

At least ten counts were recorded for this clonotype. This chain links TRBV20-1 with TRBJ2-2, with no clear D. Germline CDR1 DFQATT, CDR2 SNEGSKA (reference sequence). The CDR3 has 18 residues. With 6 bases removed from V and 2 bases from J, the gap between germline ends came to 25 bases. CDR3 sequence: CSAGPRGGAEINTGELFF. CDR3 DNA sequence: TGCAGTGCAGGACCTCGAGGTGGCGCGGAAATTAACACCGGGGAGCTGTTTTTT.

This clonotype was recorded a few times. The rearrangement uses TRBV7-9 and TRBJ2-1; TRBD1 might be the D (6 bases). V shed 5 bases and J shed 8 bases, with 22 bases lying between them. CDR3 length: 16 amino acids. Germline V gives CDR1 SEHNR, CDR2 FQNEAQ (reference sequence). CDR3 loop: CASSRQVAGVGDEQFF. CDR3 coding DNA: TGTGCCAGCAGCCGTCAGGTGGCAGGGGTAGGCGATGAGCAGTTCTTC.

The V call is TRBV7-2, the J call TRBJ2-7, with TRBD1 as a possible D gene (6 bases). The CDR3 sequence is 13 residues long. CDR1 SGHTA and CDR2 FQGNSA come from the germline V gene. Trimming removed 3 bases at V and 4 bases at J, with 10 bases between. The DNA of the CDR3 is TGTGCCAGCAGCTTTGACAGGACGTACGAGCAGTACTTC. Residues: CASSFDRTYEQYF. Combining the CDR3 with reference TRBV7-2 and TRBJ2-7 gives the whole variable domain GAGVSQSPSNKVTEKGKDVELRCDPISGHTALYWYRQSLGQGLEFLIYFQGNSAPDKSGLPSDRFSAERTGGSVSTLTIQRTQQEDSAVYLCASSFDRTYEQYFGPGTRLTVT.

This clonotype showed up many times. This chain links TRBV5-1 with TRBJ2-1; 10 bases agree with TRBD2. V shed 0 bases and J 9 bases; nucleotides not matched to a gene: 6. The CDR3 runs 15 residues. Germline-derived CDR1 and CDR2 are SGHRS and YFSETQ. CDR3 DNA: TGCGCCAGCAGCTTGGGGCTAGCGGGAGTTGTTGAGCAGTTCTTC. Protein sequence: CASSLGLAGVVEQFF. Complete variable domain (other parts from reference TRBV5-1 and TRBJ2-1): KAGVTQTPRYLIKTRGQQVTLSCSPISGHRSVSWYQQTPGQGLQFLFEYFSETQRNKGNFPGRFSGRQFSNSRSEMNVSTLELGDSALYLCASSLGLAGVVEQFFGPGTRLTVL.

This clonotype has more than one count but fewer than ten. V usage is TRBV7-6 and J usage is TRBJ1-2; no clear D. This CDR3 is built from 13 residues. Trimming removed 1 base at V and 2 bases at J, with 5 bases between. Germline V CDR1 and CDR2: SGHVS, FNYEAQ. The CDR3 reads CASSLEQNYGYTF. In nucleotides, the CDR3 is TGTGCCAGCAGCTTAGAACAGAACTATGGCTACACCTTC.